This entry describes one TCR beta chain. Its cognate antigen is unknown. This sample is drawn from a study of CD8 T cells in Susac syndrome. The study, taken as a whole, reports: In total CD8+ repertoires, about 16 Susac-specific public clones were found, and four to six in CD8+ TEMRA repertoires.

This CDR3 is built from 12 residues. Deletions cut 5 bases from V and 6 bases from J, with 10 bases between. Germline values: CDR1 GTSNPN, CDR2 SVGIG (reference sequence). RNA in amounts of about 0.45 to 1 ug was reverse transcribed with random hexamers. MiXCR, applied by TCRdb to the immunoSEQ multiplex PCR reads, yields one record per CDR3 protein. The top ten hold roughly 0.15% of the sample, which has about 190,000 distinct CDR3 sequences, approximately 95% seen once. This receptor was obtained from a human donor with Susac syndrome. Sequencing input: CD8+ T cells from PBMCs. The V call is TRBV30, the J call TRBJ2-2, with no clear D. In DNA form, the CDR3 reads TGTGCCTGGCCCTCCCTAGCCGGGGAGCTGTTTTTT. This codes for CAWPSLAGELFF.